Following are 5 T cell receptor beta chains from one sample sequenced in a study of molecular identifiers for immune sequencing clone quantification. From the PCR reads, TCRdb called clonotypes with MiXCR, one entry per CDR3 protein. Of hundreds of thousands of distinct CDR3 sequences in the sample, roughly 25% were seen once. Sequenced input: naive CD8+ T cells from blood, with Jurkat cell RNA spiked in. Stated subset: FACS-sorted CD8+CD4-CCR7+CD45RA+ naive T cells. The source of these receptors is a human donor in good health. Some libraries in this study had Jurkat cell RNA spiked in.

This clonotype was detected ten times or more. The chain is built from TRBV7-2 and TRBJ1-1; the D is unclear. CDR1 is SGHTA, CDR2 FQGNSA, per germline. CDR3 size: 13 residues. V was shortened by 2 bases and J by 5 bases, with 9 bases between the two germline ends. In DNA, the CDR3 is TGTGCCAGCAGCTTAATGGCCAGAACTGAAGCTTTCTTT. Translation gives CASSLMARTEAFF.

This clonotype was observed a handful of times. The rearrangement uses TRBV11-2 and TRBJ2-7; 9 positions match TRBD1. Germline V gene data show CDR1 as SGHAT and CDR2 as FQNNGV. The CDR3 has 14 amino acids. J gave up 9 bases and V 4 bases, and 10 bases lay outside the gene matches. The CDR3 nucleotides read TGTGCCAGCAGCTCCCAGGGGGACAGGGATGGGCAGTACTTC. It translates to CASSSQGDRDGQYF. Variable domain in full (rest from reference TRBV11-2 and TRBJ2-7): EAGVAQSPRYKIIEKRQSVAFWCNPISGHATLYWYQQILGQGPKLLIQFQNNGVVDDSQLPKDRFSAERLKGVDSTLKIQPAKLEDSAVYLCASSSQGDRDGQYFGPGTRLTVT.

The chain joins TRBV6-1 to TRBJ1-5; D is unresolved. The V and J ends lost 6 bases and 0 bases respectively, with 12 bases between them. Germline assignment: CDR1 MNHNS and CDR2 SASEGT. The CDR3 runs 15 residues. CDR3 region: CASRPTEYSNQPQHF. In DNA, the CDR3 is TGTGCCAGCAGACCCACAGAATATAGCAATCAGCCCCAGCATTTT.

In regard to this clonotype: Germline is not matched at one junction end, which may reflect a read error. The CDR3 loop reads CASSLTGGGTEALF. CDR3 bases: TGCGCCAGCAGTCTGACAGGGGGTGGCACTGAAGCTCTCTTT. This sequence joins TRBV10-2 and TRBJ1-1, with 9 nucleotides matching TRBD1. The CDR3 is 14 residues long. Per germline, CDR1 WSHSY and CDR2 SAAADI.

The chain joins TRBV6-6 to TRBJ2-2, with 12 bases identical to TRBD2. This CDR3 has 16 amino acids. With 6 bases clipped from V and 6 bases from J, the junction kept 8 bases outside the gene matches. In germline, CDR1 is MNHNY, CDR2 SVGAGI (reference sequence). This CDR3 reads CASRILAGGDAGELFF. The CDR3 region has the DNA TGTGCCAGCAGAATCCTAGCGGGGGGGGACGCCGGGGAGCTGTTTTTT.